This entry features one T cell receptor beta chain sequence. Authors' data handling: Amplification of reference gene primers provided the estimated nucleated cell counts. The protocol was immunoSEQ multiplex PCR, while the TCRdb copy is restricted to in-frame clones and leaves out a portion. V and J calls and clone size follow that table, whereas D and trimming were derived from the DNA. The sample has about 230,000 clones; 70% to 90% are singletons. This specimen comes from a study of blood T cell repertoires in COVID-19. For the study at large: Samples of COVID-19 (acute and convalescent) were obtained from the United States, Italy and Spain.

Germline loops: CDR1 SGHKS, CDR2 YYEKEE (reference sequence). After removal of 2 bases from V and 3 bases from J, the junction contained 5 bases not matched to a gene. The CDR3 length is 15 residues. The V call is TRBV5-5, the J call TRBJ2-1; 7 bases are a match to TRBD1. This TCR came from a man aged 35 to 55 with acute or convalescent COVID-19. Sequencing was done on a sample of peripheral blood. CDR3 nucleotide sequence: TGTGCCAGCAGCTTCGAGGGGGCGCGCTACAATGAGCAGTTCTTC. This sequence encodes CASSFEGARYNEQFF.